The rows below give T cell receptor beta chains drawn from one sample of a study of OX40 agonist ivuxolimab in advanced cancers. The protocol was immunoSEQ multiplex PCR, while the TCRdb copy is restricted to in-frame clones and leaves out a portion. The sample gives about 110,000 clones, 85% to 95% of which show up once; under 0.85% is in the top ten. Sequenced material: CD4+ or CD8+ T cells sorted from blood, taken in a trial of the OX40 agonist ivuxolimab. The source is an adult with an advanced solid tumor such as melanoma, head and neck, liver or kidney cancer. Each CDR3 is given with its conserved first and last residue. The D gene is left open where the match is weak. Clone size is shown for a subset of rows, as once, few, many or a class of expanded clone.

TRBJ1-1,TRBV6-1,.,.,TGTGCCAGCAGCAACCAACGCAGGGGCACTGAAGCTTTCTTT,CASSNQRRGTEAFF
TRBJ2-7,TRBV5-1,.,.,TGCGCCAGCAGCTTGGAAGGGATAGAGCAGTACTTC,CASSLEGIEQYF
TRBJ2-3,TRBV11-1,.,TRBD1,TGTGCCAGCAGCGCAAGCAGGGGGTCCTGGGATACGCAGTATTTT,CASSASRGSWDTQYF
TRBJ1-1,TRBV5-1,.,.,TGCGCCAGCAGCTTAACCGGCAGTTTGAACACTGAAGCTTTCTTT,CASSLTGSLNTEAFF
TRBJ2-1,TRBV5-1,.,TRBD2,TGCGCCAGCAGCTTGAGGCGGGAGGTAGATTATGAGCAGTTCTTC,CASSLRREVDYEQFF
TRBJ2-1,TRBV5-1,.,.,TGCGCCAGCAGCTTGGAGGCGCCCGGCTACAATGAGCAGTTCTTC,CASSLEAPGYNEQFF
TRBJ2-7,TRBV6-5,once,TRBD1,TGTGCCAGCCACGGGACAGGGAAATACGAGCAGTACTTC,CASHGTGKYEQYF
TRBJ1-1,TRBV6-1,once,TRBD1,TGTGCCAGCAGAAGGGGGGGGACAGTTGAAGCTTTCTTT,CASRRGGTVEAFF
TRBJ1-1,TRBV30,.,.,TGTGCCTGGAGTAGTGGGATGAACACTGAAGCTTTCTTT,CAWSSGMNTEAFF
TRBJ2-5,TRBV30,.,TRBD2,TGTGCCTGGAGTGGGGGGGGCGGGGGGAAAGAGACCCAGTACTTC,CAWSGGGGGKETQYF
TRBJ1-2,TRBV5-1,.,.,TGCGCCAGCAGCTTGGTGGAGGAGGGCTACACCTTC,CASSLVEEGYTF
TRBJ2-5,TRBV9,.,.,TGTGCCAGCAGCGGTTCGTCCGGGTCCGAGACCCAGTACTTC,CASSGSSGSETQYF
TRBJ1-4,TRBV18,.,.,TGTGCCAGCTCACCGGGAGGGCTCCGTGAAAAACTGTTTTTT,CASSPGGLREKLFF
TRBJ1-2,TRBV18,once,.,TGTGCCAGCTCACTTACGCGGGGCGCTGGGTATGGCTACACCTTC,CASSLTRGAGYGYTF
TRBJ2-1,TRBV5-1,.,TRBD2,TGCGCCAGCAGCTTGGTCCCGGGAGGCCACTCCGGAGATGAGCAGTTCTTC,CASSLVPGGHSGDEQFF
TRBJ1-4,TRBV29-1,.,.,TGCAGCGTCAGAGAGACTAATGAAAAACTGTTTTTT,CSVRETNEKLFF
TRBJ1-2,TRBV7-9,few,TRBD1,TGTGCCAGCAGCCGGGACAGTGGCTACACCTTC,CASSRDSGYTF
TRBJ2-1,TRBV6-1,.,TRBD1,TGTGCCAGCAGTGAAGCCATCCGACAGGGGGCAAATGAGCAGTTCTTC,CASSEAIRQGANEQFF
TRBJ1-2,TRBV11-2,.,.,TGTGCCAGCAGCCAAGCGGGGGTCCTGTATGGCTACACCTTC,CASSQAGVLYGYTF
TRBJ2-7,TRBV6-5,.,TRBD1,TGTGCCAGCAGTGAAGGACAGGGGAACGAGCAGTACTTC,CASSEGQGNEQYF
TRBJ2-5,TRBV5-8,.,TRBD1,TGTGCCAGCAGCTCGGGACAGTTCCAAGAGACCCAGTACTTC,CASSSGQFQETQYF
TRBJ2-7,TRBV11-2,.,TRBD1,TGTGCCAGCAGCCGGGACAGGGGCCCCTCCTACGAGCAGTACTTC,CASSRDRGPSYEQYF
TRBJ1-1,TRBV6-5,.,.,TGTGCCAGCAGTTACAGGAACACTGAAGCTTTCTTT,CASSYRNTEAFF
TRBJ1-1,TRBV6-1,few,.,TGTGCCAGCAGTGGCCCCGGGAGGTCCACTGAAGCTTTCTTT,CASSGPGRSTEAFF
TRBJ1-3,TRBV5-4,.,.,TGTGCCAGCAGCTTGGTAGGGGTTGGAAACACCATATATTTT,CASSLVGVGNTIYF
TRBJ1-5,TRBV30,.,.,TGTGCCTGGAGTGGGGCGGACAATCAGCCCCAGCATTTT,CAWSGADNQPQHF
TRBJ1-5,TRBV19,.,TRBD1,TGTGCCAGTAGTTCCGGACAGGTGTTTAATCAGCCCCAGCATTTT,CASSSGQVFNQPQHF
TRBJ2-2,TRBV6-1,.,.,TGTGCCAGCAGTGGAACCGCGAACACCGGGGAGCTGTTTTTT,CASSGTANTGELFF
TRBJ1-1,TRBV10-3,.,.,TGTGCCATCAGTGGTGATTTCGGGACACAGAACACTGAAGCTTTCTTT,CAISGDFGTQNTEAFF
TRBJ2-2,TRBV2,.,.,TGTGCCAGCAGTGGGGGCAGGACCTTCACCGGGGAGCTGTTTTTT,CASSGGRTFTGELFF
TRBJ2-3,TRBV7-2,.,TRBD2,TGTGCCAGCAGCCAGCGGGCGGGAGACACAGATACGCAGTATTTT,CASSQRAGDTDTQYF
TRBJ2-7,TRBV6-1,.,.,TGTGCCAGCAGCGAGCATACGCCCCCCTACGAGCAGTACTTC,CASSEHTPPYEQYF
TRBJ2-7,TRBV5-1,.,.,TGCGCCAGCAGTCGGGCAGTGACATCCTACGAGCAGTACTTC,CASSRAVTSYEQYF
TRBJ2-7,TRBV25-1,.,.,TGTGCCAGCTATCCTCTGGCCGAACCTTCTTACGAGCAGTACTTC,CASYPLAEPSYEQYF
TRBJ2-3,TRBV18,.,.,TGTGCCAGCTCACCACCTAGCGGCGGCCGGGATACGCAGTATTTT,CASSPPSGGRDTQYF
TRBJ2-5,TRBV14,.,.,TGTGCCAGCAGCCAAGGACTAGGCCCCGTGCGGGAGACCCAGTACTTC,CASSQGLGPVRETQYF
TRBJ2-5,TRBV4-2,.,.,TGTGCCAGCAGCTTCCCCGCAGGGGACGTGGAGACCCAGTACTTC,CASSFPAGDVETQYF
TRBJ1-6,TRBV6-4,.,TRBD1,TGTGCCAGTTCGCCGGGACAGCAAAGCTCACCCCTCCACTTT,CASSPGQQSSPLHF
TRBJ2-7,TRBV5-5,once,.,TGTGCCAGCAGCTCACCTTTCGAGCAGTACTTC,CASSSPFEQYF
TRBJ1-1,TRBV10-2,.,.,TGCGCCAGCAGTGAGCTTGGGGCCCCTCCGAACACTGAAGCTTTCTTT,CASSELGAPPNTEAFF